The sequence of this T cell receptor (beta chain) was determined in a study of blood T cell repertoires in COVID-19. Looking at the study overall: Sites in the United States, Italy and Spain provided acute and convalescent COVID-19 samples. T cells, B-cell-depleted T cells, or PBMCs supplied cDNA or gDNA.

The germline gives CDR1 LNHDA, CDR2 SQIVND (reference sequence). The CDR3 loop spans 16 amino acids. V lost 3 bases to trimming and J lost 4 bases, with 18 bases between them. Per the original methods: From reference gene primer amplification, estimates of nucleated cell counts were derived. Sequencing was performed with immunoSEQ multiplex PCR; in TCRdb, only in-frame clones are kept and a portion is missing. The V and J calls and the clone size are those of that table, but D and trimming were determined from the DNA. The sample yields 230,000 or so clones, roughly 84% seen once. This sequence joins TRBV19 and TRBJ1-2; D is undetermined. The sequence came from a man in his forties or fifties who had recovered from COVID-19. Sequencing input: peripheral blood. This CDR3 reads CASSIISAAASYGYTF. In DNA form, the CDR3 reads TGTGCCAGTAGTATCATCTCGGCGGCGGCCTCCTATGGCTACACCTTC.